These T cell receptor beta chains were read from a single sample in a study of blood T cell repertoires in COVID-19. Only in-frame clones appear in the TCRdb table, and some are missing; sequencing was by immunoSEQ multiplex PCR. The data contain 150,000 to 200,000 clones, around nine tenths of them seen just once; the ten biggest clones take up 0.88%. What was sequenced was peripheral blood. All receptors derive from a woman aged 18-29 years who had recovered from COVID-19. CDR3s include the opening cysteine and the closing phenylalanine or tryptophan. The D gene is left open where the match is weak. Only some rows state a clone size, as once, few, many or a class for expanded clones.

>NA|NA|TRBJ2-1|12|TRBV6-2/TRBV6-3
CASSHTQDRRFF
TGTGCCAGCAGTCACACACAGGACCGGAGGTTCTTC
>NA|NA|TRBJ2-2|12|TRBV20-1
CSASEKPGELFF
TGCAGTGCTAGTGAGAAGCCCGGGGAGCTGTTTTTT
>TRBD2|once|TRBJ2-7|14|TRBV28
CASSLGTSRHEQYF
TGTGCCAGCAGTCTAGGGACTAGCCGGCACGAGCAGTACTTC
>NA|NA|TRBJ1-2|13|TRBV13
CASSRNRESGYTF
TGTGCCAGCAGCCGAAACAGGGAGTCTGGCTACACCTTC
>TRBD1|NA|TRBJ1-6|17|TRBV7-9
CASSSRTGGASGSPLHF
TGTGCCAGCAGCTCCCGGACAGGGGGCGCTTCGGGTTCACCCCTCCACTTT
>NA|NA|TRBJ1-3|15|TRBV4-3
CASSQDRGSGNTIYF
TGCGCCAGCAGCCAAGATAGGGGGTCTGGAAACACCATATATTTT
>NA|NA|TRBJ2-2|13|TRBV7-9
CASSLAGAGELFF
TGTGCCAGCAGCTTAGCAGGAGCCGGGGAGCTGTTTTTT
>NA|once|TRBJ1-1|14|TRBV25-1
CASSVGARDTEAFF
TGTGCCAGCAGTGTGGGGGCTCGTGATACTGAAGCTTTCTTT
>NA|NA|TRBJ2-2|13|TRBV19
CASSIGGDGELFF
TGTGCCAGTAGTATCGGGGGTGACGGGGAGCTGTTTTTT
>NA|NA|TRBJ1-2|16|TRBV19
CASRLGGPGHKYGYTF
TGTGCCAGTAGACTTGGAGGACCGGGACACAAATATGGCTACACCTTC
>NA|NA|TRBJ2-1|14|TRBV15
CATSARTTGLEQFF
TGTGCCACCAGCGCCCGCACGACTGGGTTGGAGCAGTTCTTC
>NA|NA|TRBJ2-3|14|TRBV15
CATSRSSTPDTQYF
TGTGCCACCAGCAGATCTAGCACCCCAGATACGCAGTATTTT
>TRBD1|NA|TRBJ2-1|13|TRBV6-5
CASGLEQGTEQFF
TGTGCCAGCGGTCTTGAACAGGGGACTGAGCAGTTCTTC
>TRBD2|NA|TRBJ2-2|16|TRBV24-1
CATGEGVVTNTGELFF
TGTGCCACCGGGGAGGGAGTGGTGACGAACACCGGGGAGCTGTTTTTT
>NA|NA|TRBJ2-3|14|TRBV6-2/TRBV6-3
CASSYSAPLTAQYF
TGTGCCAGCAGTTACTCCGCCCCGCTGACTGCGCAGTATTTT
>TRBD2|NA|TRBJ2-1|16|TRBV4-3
CASSQELLAGHNEQFF
TGCGCCAGCAGCCAAGAATTACTAGCGGGTCACAATGAGCAGTTCTTC
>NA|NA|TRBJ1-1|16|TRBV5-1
CASSLPEAGQNTEAFF
TGCGCCAGCAGCTTGCCTGAAGCGGGACAGAACACTGAAGCTTTCTTT
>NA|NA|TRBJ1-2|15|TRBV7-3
CASSLYGDSNYGYTF
TGTGCCAGCAGCTTATACGGAGATTCTAACTATGGCTACACCTTC
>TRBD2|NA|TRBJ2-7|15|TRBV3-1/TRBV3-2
CASSQLSGVAYEQYF
TGTGCCAGCAGCCAACTTAGCGGGGTAGCCTACGAGCAGTACTTC
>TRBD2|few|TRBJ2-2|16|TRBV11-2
CASSSSGGANTGELFF
TGTGCCAGCAGCTCAAGCGGGGGGGCGAACACCGGGGAGCTGTTTTTT